The text below deals with one T cell receptor beta chain. TCRdb keeps only in-frame clones here, not all; method: immunoSEQ multiplex PCR. This table has some 100,000 clones, over 70% appearing once. The data belong to a study of CD8 T cell repertoires and HIV-1 epitope variants. The sequencing sample was made of uncultured baseline CD8+ T cells from peripheral blood mononuclear cells (PBMCs). The sequence derives from a male donor with HIV.

CDR3 nucleotides: TGTGCCAGCAGCTTAACAGACACTGAAGCTTTCTTT. Translating it yields CASSLTDTEAFF. V gene TRBV2 combines with J gene TRBJ1-1; D is undetermined. V was cut by 6 bases and J by 3 bases, with 8 bases left in between. CDR3 size: 12 residues. The germline V gene encodes CDR1 SNHLY and CDR2 FYNNEI.